What follows is one TCR beta chain and its context. Losses at the gene ends were 0 bases for V and 6 bases for J; bases not matched to a gene: 6. Germline assignment: CDR1 LGHNA and CDR2 YNFKEQ. The CDR3 runs to 16 residues. Authors' processing steps: From reference gene primer amplification, estimates of nucleated cell counts were derived. Method: immunoSEQ multiplex PCR; TCRdb's copy keeps in-frame clones and lacks some. V, J and clone size derive from that table, while D and trimming were established from the DNA sequence. The top ten hold around 5.5% of the sample, which has approximately 100,000 clones, approximately 88% seen once. These data are taken from a study of blood T cell repertoires in COVID-19. Across the study: Italy, Spain and the United States were the sources of the convalescent and acute COVID-19 samples. PBMCs, B-cell-depleted T cells, or T cells provided the cDNA or gDNA that made up the material.

The V gene is TRBV4-2, the J gene TRBJ2-2, with TRBD1 matching 8 bases. This receptor was identified in a human donor in a cohort sampled during active COVID-19. Sequencing input: peripheral blood. This CDR3 reads CASSQDGAGGAGELFF. The CDR3 coding sequence is TGTGCCAGCAGCCAAGATGGGGCAGGGGGCGCCGGGGAGCTGTTTTTT.